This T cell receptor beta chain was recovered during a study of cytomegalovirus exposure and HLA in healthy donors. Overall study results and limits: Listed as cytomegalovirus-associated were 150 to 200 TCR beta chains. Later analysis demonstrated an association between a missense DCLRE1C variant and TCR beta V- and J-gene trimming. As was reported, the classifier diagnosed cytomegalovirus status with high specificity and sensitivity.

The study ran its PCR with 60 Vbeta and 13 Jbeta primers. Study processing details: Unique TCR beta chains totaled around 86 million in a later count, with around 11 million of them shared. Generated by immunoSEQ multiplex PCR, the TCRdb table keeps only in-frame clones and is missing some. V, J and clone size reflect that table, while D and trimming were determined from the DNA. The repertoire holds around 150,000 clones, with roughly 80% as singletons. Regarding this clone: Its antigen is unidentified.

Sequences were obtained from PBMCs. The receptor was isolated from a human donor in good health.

CDR3 sequence (DNA): TGTGCCAGCAGTCACACCAGGGGTTCCTACGAGCAGTACTTC. This codes for CASSHTRGSYEQYF. V usage is TRBV27 and J usage is TRBJ2-7, with D tentatively TRBD1 (6 bases). Trimming cost V 5 bases and J 1 base, with 12 bases left between them. This CDR3 has 14 amino acids. Germline V gives CDR1 MNHEY, CDR2 SMNVEV (reference sequence).